One TCR beta chain is described in this entry. No antigen is known for it. Per-base qualities were not stored, and no clone one base away is much larger. The CDR3 regions of human TCRbeta chains were analyzed by immunosequencing. Processing in the source paper ran as follows. TCRs in the repertoires were matched against a reference library of SARS-CoV-2-specific TCRs that had been generated with the MIRA antigen-specificity platform. Breadth was defined as the fraction of unique TCRs that were SARS-CoV-2-associated, and depth was defined as the fraction of total T cells that were SARS-CoV-2-associated. Using the MIRA data, every spike-specific TCR was mapped to the spike region that the TCR reacted to and assigned to either a CD4 or a CD8 class. Log10-transformed breadth and depth values were compared by one-way ANOVA with Sidak's multiple comparisons tests. TCRdb holds this immuneACCESS table with in-frame rearrangements only. Some clones are missing; in checked studies, unresolved V genes explain under half, and the rest has no known cause. The V and J calls and clone size are taken from that table; D and trimming were inferred from the DNA. The sample table records over 100,000 clones; 93% of these occur just once. Together, the top ten hold 5% of the sample.

Trimming takes 5 bases from V and 6 bases from J, and the germline ends sit 10 bases apart. The CDR3 covers 12 residues, taking in both the cysteine and the phenylalanine. Left in the record is the CDR3 DNA by itself, 36 bases read in frame from the first base. CDR1 and CDR2 are drawn from the germline V gene (reference sequence): GTSNPN, SVGIG. The data were obtained in a study of T cell responses to AZD1222 COVID-19 vaccine (dated by TCRdb to the early 2020s). About the full investigation: AZD1222 recipients given second doses at about 4 weeks or at about 12 weeks were pooled, since spike-specific TCR depth and breadth were not found to differ between the two schedules. A total of 230 to 250 trial participants underwent TCR sequencing, of whom 207 received two doses of AZD1222 and around 25 received two doses of the MenACWY control vaccine. Trial participants were enrolled by age into subgroups of 18-55, 56-69 and 70-plus years, and around 140, 26 and 57 TCR-sequenced participants, respectively, were included in these subgroups. The study at large found these results: Epitopes outside the regions mutated in the B.1.351 and B.1.1.7 variants were reportedly recognized by nearly half of the unique spike-specific TCRs. Conclusions about previously exposed vaccinees are limited because only six or seven AZD1222 recipients were SARS-CoV-2 seropositive at baseline. Because no day 14 peak-response samples were available, the repertoires could be characterized only after the peak T cell response. Spike-specific TCR breadth and depth rose significantly after two AZD1222 doses compared with day 0 and with MenACWY recipients. Vaccine-associated CD4 TCRs spanned the whole spike protein, with dominant responses in regions 160-218 and 743-854. Most participants were white British and females outnumbered males, and the authors suggested that clonal diversity may have been underestimated. In the small 56-69-year group, the increase in depth fell short of significance, most likely because of low power.

This specimen's time point label, per the study, means: baseline before first vaccination. The vaccinee samples were drawn from two UK trials, COV001 and COV002, one of which was a single-blind randomized controlled phase 2/3 trial testing AZD1222 (ChAdOx1 nCoV-19) in healthy adults. Trial participant PBMC samples were collected at day 0 and day 28 after the second dose for TCRbeta chain sequencing. This sequence originates from an adult in good health. The rearrangement combines TRBV30 with TRBJ1-4; the D gene is not confidently resolved. This material consisted of peripheral blood, taken on day 0 of AZD1222 vaccination. The CDR3 amino acid sequence is: CAWSTGYEKLFF. The nucleotides read TGTGCCTGGTCTACGGGGTATGAAAAACTGTTTTTT.